What follows are 27 T cell receptor beta chains derived from one specimen sequenced in a study of response to subunit inactivated influenza vaccine. Using its own MiXCR run on the RT-PCR reads, TCRdb lists one record per CDR3 protein. This sample has about 700,000 distinct CDR3 sequences, with 14% found just once. The specimen comprised PBMCs from blood, sampled 14 days before vaccination. Source of these receptors: a man aged 50-60 years who received an inactivated influenza vaccine.

This clonotype was seen many times. J is TRBJ2-7 and V is TRBV28; 8 bases line up with TRBD1. In germline, CDR1 is MDHEN, CDR2 SYDVKM. V gave up 7 bases and J gave up 0 bases; unmatched junction bases: 2. The length of the CDR3 is 13 residues. For the CDR3, the DNA is TGTGCCAGCATGGACAGGGCCTCCTACGAGCAGTACTTC. It encodes CASMDRASYEQYF.

This clonotype was seen a handful of times. The chain recombines TRBV24-1 with TRBJ2-1, with D perhaps TRBD1 or TRBD2 (5 bases each). The CDR3 has 15 amino acids. V was pared by 5 bases and J by 7 bases, with 17 bases between. The germline CDR1 and CDR2 sequences are KGHDR and SFDVKD. This CDR3 reads CATSGLPGRTNEQFF. DNA for the CDR3: TGTGCCACCAGTGGCCTACCGGGGCGGACTAATGAGCAGTTCTTC.

This clonotype appeared a few times. The rearrangement links TRBV20-1 to TRBJ2-5; 7 bases agree with TRBD1. J was trimmed by 6 bases and V by 1 base; bases with no gene match: 14. From germline, CDR1 is DFQATT and CDR2 SNEGSKA (reference sequence). This CDR3 has 16 amino acids. The CDR3 loop reads CSARGQGPIQMKTQYF. In DNA, the CDR3 is TGCAGTGCTAGAGGACAGGGCCCCATACAAATGAAGACCCAGTACTTC.

The chain joins TRBV6-1 to TRBJ2-1; 9 bases fit TRBD2. Germline V lookup: CDR1 MNHNS, CDR2 SASEGT. The junction had 7 bases not matched to a gene; V was cut back by 7 bases and J by 0 bases. The CDR3 is made up of 16 amino acids. CDR3 region: CASTPAGGRSYNEQFF. The CDR3 nucleotides read TGTGCCAGCACCCCAGCGGGAGGACGCTCCTACAATGAGCAGTTCTTC.

This clonotype showed up many times. This chain links TRBV20-1 with TRBJ2-4; D may correspond to TRBD1 or TRBD2 (5 bases each). Germline assignment: CDR1 DFQATT and CDR2 SNEGSKA (reference sequence). The CDR3 has 11 residues. Trimming cost V 1 base and J 15 bases, with 13 bases left between them. The CDR3 sequence is CSARGGPWAYF. The CDR3 bases are TGCAGTGCTAGAGGGGGACCTTGGGCGTACTTC.

This clonotype occurred a few times. This rearrangement joins TRBV20-1 to TRBJ2-1, with D perhaps matching TRBD2 (7 bases). V was cut by 3 bases and J by 7 bases, with 16 bases left in between. Germline CDR1 reads DFQATT; CDR2 reads SNEGSKA (reference sequence). This CDR3 comprises 14 residues. The CDR3 region has the DNA TGCAGTGCTAGGTCGGGGGGCCCGAAAAATGAGCAGTTCTTC. This gives the protein CSARSGGPKNEQFF.

This clonotype was recorded many times. CDR3 in amino acids: CASAEEPGLAENEQFF. CDR3 DNA sequence: TGTGCCAGCGCGGAGGAACCGGGACTAGCGGAAAATGAGCAGTTCTTC. The V gene is TRBV2, the J gene TRBJ2-1; 11 bases agree with TRBD2. Germline CDR1 SNHLY, CDR2 FYNNEI. V dropped 8 bases and J dropped 7; count of bases not matched to a gene: 13. The CDR3 is 16 amino acids.

Only a few counts were recorded for this clonotype. The germline gene is not matched at one end of the junction; a read error may be the cause. The chain is built from TRBV15 and TRBJ2-7; 7 bases agree with TRBD2. CDR1 is LNHNV, CDR2 YYDKDF, per germline (reference sequence). CDR3 length: 14 amino acids. The CDR3 sequence: CATSRDEMRREKAF. CDR3 nucleotides: TGTGCCACCAGCAGAGATGAAATGCGGCGGGAGAAAGCCTTC.

This chain connects TRBV5-1 to TRBJ2-5; the match to TRBD1 covers 12 bases. The CDR3 is 15 residues long. Germline CDR1 and CDR2: SGHRS and YFSETQ. The V segment lost 4 bases and the J segment 4 bases; nucleotides outside the gene matches: 5. The CDR3 DNA follows: TGCGCCAGCAGCACTGGGACAGGGGGCGGAGAGACCCAGTACTTC. Translated, it gives CASSTGTGGGETQYF.

This chain joins TRBV27 and TRBJ2-3; D is unresolved. The V gene's germline CDR1 is MNHEY and CDR2 SMNVEV (reference sequence). Trimming pared 6 bases from V and 1 base from J, leaving 17 bases between. CDR3 length: 16 residues. Here the CDR3 DNA reads TGTGCCAGCAGCCCAAGCCGGAAGGTCCGCACAGATACGCAGTATTTT. Translated: CASSPSRKVRTDTQYF.

The gene calls are TRBV7-9 and TRBJ2-5; no definite D call. The V gene's germline CDR1 is SEHNR and CDR2 FQNEAQ (reference sequence). This CDR3 comprises 14 residues. With 5 bases removed from V and 5 bases from J, the gap between germline ends came to 15 bases. CDR3 coding DNA: TGTGCCAGCAGCCGGCTCGGAATGTGGGAGACCCAGTACTTC. Its protein is CASSRLGMWETQYF.

This clonotype turned up a few times. This chain joins TRBV12-3 or TRBV12-4 and TRBJ2-2; the D gene is possibly TRBD1 (7 bases). This CDR3 comprises 15 residues. V lost 3 bases to trimming and J lost 6 bases, with 14 bases between them. CDR3 in DNA: TGTGCCAGCAGTTTTGTGGGAGGACAGGCCGGGGAGCTGTTTTTT. Encoded protein: CASSFVGGQAGELFF.

Only a few counts were recorded for this clonotype. The V and J genes are TRBV6-2 or TRBV6-3 and TRBJ1-5; D is undetermined. Germline-derived CDR1 and CDR2 are MNHEY and SVGEGT. The ends were cut back, 5 bases at V and 4 bases at J, with 12 bases in the middle. The CDR3 sequence is 14 residues long. The CDR3 bases are TGTGCCAGCAGTAAAGACACCCGGAATCAGCCCCAGCATTTT. Its protein product is CASSKDTRNQPQHF.

CDR3 DNA: TGCAGTGCTAGCGTGCTAGCGCCCGGGGAGCTGTTTTTT. Residues: CSASVLAPGELFF. This chain joins TRBV20-1 and TRBJ2-2, with D possibly being TRBD2 (6 bases). CDR1 DFQATT and CDR2 SNEGSKA come from the germline V gene (reference sequence). V dropped 3 bases and J dropped 6 bases, with 11 bases sitting between them. The CDR3 is 13 amino acids.

This clonotype has just one count. The rearrangement joins TRBV15 to TRBJ2-7; D not certain. V gave up 0 bases and J gave up 2 bases, with 8 bases separating them. Germline V gene lookup returns CDR1 LNHNV and CDR2 YYDKDF (reference sequence). The CDR3 is 14 amino acids. Here the CDR3 DNA reads TGTGCCACCAGCAGAGATTGGGGTACCTACGAGCAGTACTTC. Encoded protein: CATSRDWGTYEQYF.

This clonotype was observed a handful of times. The V gene is TRBV15, the J gene TRBJ2-5, with TRBD1 as a possible D gene (6 bases). The CDR3 consists of 14 residues. Trimming took 3 bases from V and 3 from J, leaving 11 bases between them. Germline-derived CDR1 and CDR2 are LNHNV and YYDKDF (reference sequence). CDR3 in DNA: TGTGCCACCAGCAGTATGGACAGAAAAGAGACCCAGTACTTC. It codes for CATSSMDRKETQYF.

The rearrangement joins TRBV20-1 to TRBJ2-7, with D possibly being TRBD2 (5 bases). The V gene lost 6 bases and the J gene lost 5 bases, with 11 bases spanning the gap. The CDR3 runs to 11 residues. Germline V gives CDR1 DFQATT, CDR2 SNEGSKA (reference sequence). CDR3 sequence (DNA): TGCAGTGCCGCCACTAGTAACGAGCAGTACTTC. It yields the protein CSAATSNEQYF.

This clonotype was seen at least ten times. V and J are TRBV20-1 and TRBJ1-6; D is undetermined. The germline V and J ends were trimmed by 1 base and 9 bases, with 13 bases remaining between them. Looked up from germline, CDR1 is DFQATT and CDR2 is SNEGSKA (reference sequence). There are 14 residues in the CDR3. The CDR3 here is CSARVSDGPSPLHF. Here the CDR3 DNA reads TGCAGTGCTAGAGTTAGTGACGGGCCTTCACCCCTCCACTTT.

This clonotype was found a few times. The CDR3 loop is CASSLRQGQNSPLHF. CDR3 sequence (DNA): TGTGCCAGCAGCCTGCGACAGGGCCAGAATTCACCCCTCCACTTT. The V call is TRBV3-1, the J call TRBJ1-6; 7 positions agree with TRBD1. The CDR3 contains 15 residues. With V trimmed by 4 bases and J by 7 bases, 7 bases remained unmatched. Germline values: CDR1 LGHDT, CDR2 YNNKEL (reference sequence).

The sample holds many counts of this clonotype. This chain links TRBV4-2 with TRBJ2-5; no firm D call. Germline CDR1 is LGHNA and CDR2 is YNFKEQ. The CDR3 runs 16 residues. The V gene lost 2 bases and the J gene lost 2 bases, with 15 bases spanning the gap. The CDR3 DNA reads as TGTGCCAGCAGCCAAAACGGCGGCCATGTTCAAGAGACCCAGTACTTC. It encodes CASSQNGGHVQETQYF.

V gene TRBV12-3 or TRBV12-4 combines with J gene TRBJ1-2; the match to TRBD1 covers 8 bases. CDR3 length equals 13 residues. The V and J ends lost 9 bases and 9 bases, in that order; junction bases with no gene match: 12. As DNA, the CDR3 is TGTGCCAGTTACCTAGGACAGGGTGGGAGCTACACCTTC. This encodes CASYLGQGGSYTF.

The genes are TRBV9 and TRBJ2-1; 10 positions agree with TRBD1. The CDR3 covers 22 residues. The V and J ends lost 3 bases and 4 bases, in that order; junction bases with no gene match: 25. Per germline, CDR1 SGDLS and CDR2 YYNGEE. CDR3 in DNA: TGTGCCAGCAGCGCGAGGATGACAGGGGGCAAGGCTAGCGGAGGCGGGTACAATGAGCAGTTCTTC. Its translation is CASSARMTGGKASGGGYNEQFF.

The chain uses TRBV2 and TRBJ1-4; a possible D gene is TRBD1 (5 bases). The germline gives CDR1 SNHLY, CDR2 FYNNEI. This CDR3 contains 14 residues. Between the trimmed V and J ends, which lost 8 bases and 8 bases, there was a span of 18 bases. CDR3 DNA: TGTGCCAGCGGGGAGGGACGATCAAGGGAAAAACTGTTTTTT. This translates into CASGEGRSREKLFF.

There are a few counts of this clonotype. The chain couples TRBV7-2 to TRBJ1-4, with TRBD1 identical over 8 bases. Germline CDR1 and CDR2: SGHTA and FQGNSA. V lost 5 bases and J lost 1; bases outside the gene matches: 6. This CDR3 has 16 residues. In nucleotides, the CDR3 is TGTGCCAGCAGCCGGACAGGGAGAGGAACTAATGAAAAACTGTTTTTT. This codes for CASSRTGRGTNEKLFF.

This chain joins TRBV20-1 and TRBJ2-3; TRBD2 matches at 8 bases. The CDR3 totals 15 residues. The germline V gene has CDR1 DFQATT and CDR2 SNEGSKA (reference sequence). V shed 5 bases and J 3 bases; nucleotides not matched to a gene: 10. CDR3 nucleotide sequence: TGCAGTGCTGAACAGCGGGAGAAGGTTACAGATACGCAGTATTTT. The encoded protein is CSAEQREKVTDTQYF.

This clonotype showed up just a few times. The CDR3 bases are TGTGCCAGCCGCGCCCAGGCAGGCATTGGGAATGAGCAGTTCTTC. Translation gives CASRAQAGIGNEQFF. The V call is TRBV7-2, the J call TRBJ2-1; D unclear. Germline-derived CDR1 and CDR2 are SGHTA and FQGNSA. Trimming pared 8 bases from V and 7 bases from J, leaving 21 bases between. The CDR3 is made up of 15 amino acids.

The gene calls are TRBV28 and TRBJ2-1; D not resolved. V lost 3 bases and J 0 bases, leaving 6 bases between the germline ends. The CDR3 runs 14 residues. Germline CDR1 and CDR2: MDHEN and SYDVKM. The CDR3 DNA reads as TGTGCCAGCAGTTTCCAGGTCTCCTACAATGAGCAGTTCTTC. This gives the protein CASSFQVSYNEQFF.